The 9 T cell receptor beta chains presented below share a single source sample, sequenced in a study of cytomegalovirus exposure and HLA in healthy donors. Method: immunoSEQ multiplex PCR; TCRdb's copy keeps in-frame clones and lacks some. This table has 90,000 to 140,000 clones, more than 85% appearing once. The sample comprised PBMCs. The source of these receptors is a woman aged 18 to 35 in good health and CMV-seropositive.

This clone showed up just a few times. The chain couples TRBV2 to TRBJ2-1; TRBD1 matches at 7 bases. The CDR3 is made up of 12 amino acids. V was clipped by 1 base and J by 15 bases; unmatched bases: 6. Germline V gives CDR1 SNHLY, CDR2 FYNNEI. DNA of the CDR3: TGTGCCAGCAGTGAAGGTGGGACAGAGGGGTTCTTC. As protein: CASSEGGTEGFF. The full variable domain, completed using reference TRBV2 and TRBJ2-1, is EPEVTQTPSHQVTQMGQEVILRCVPISNHLYFYWYRQILGQKVEFLVSFYNNEISEKSEIFDDQFSVERPDGSNFTLKIRSTKLEDSAMYFCASSEGGTEGFFGPGTRLTVL.

The V gene is TRBV28, the J gene TRBJ2-5; 7 bases align to TRBD2. Germline V CDR1 and CDR2: MDHEN, SYDVKM. V dropped 4 bases and J dropped 4; count of bases not matched to a gene: 12. This CDR3 is 16 amino acids long. The CDR3 coding sequence is TGTGCCAGCAGTTCCCCCGGAGGGCGGGGGAGAGAGACCCAGTACTTC. Translated: CASSSPGGRGRETQYF.

This clone was detected once. The chain has TRBV15 and TRBJ1-1; D is possibly TRBD1 (5 bases). CDR1 and CDR2 (germline): LNHNV, YYDKDF (reference sequence). The CDR3 length is 15 residues. Trimming left V 0 bases short and J 4 bases short, with 12 bases between. This CDR3 reads CATSRDRQGSTEAFF. The CDR3 DNA is TGTGCCACCAGCAGAGATCGGCAGGGCAGCACTGAAGCTTTCTTT.

This CDR3 is CASSEAGGYTDTQYF. The CDR3, as DNA: TGTGCCAGCAGTGAAGCAGGGGGATACACAGATACGCAGTATTTT. The genes are TRBV2 and TRBJ2-3; a possible D gene is TRBD1 (6 bases). The CDR3 covers 15 residues. The germline V and J ends were trimmed by 0 bases and 2 bases, with 9 bases remaining between them. The germline gives CDR1 SNHLY, CDR2 FYNNEI.

This chain connects TRBV9 to TRBJ2-5; 11 positions agree with TRBD2. CDR1 and CDR2 (germline): SGDLS, YYNGEE. This CDR3 spans 19 amino acids. The V and J ends lost 3 bases and 2 bases, in that order; junction bases with no gene match: 15. The CDR3 is CASSGAGTSGHSSQETQYF. CDR3 sequence (DNA): TGTGCCAGCAGCGGCGCCGGGACTAGCGGACACTCCTCACAAGAGACCCAGTACTTC.

The J gene is TRBJ2-5, the V gene TRBV5-1; a weak D match, TRBD1 (5 bases). Trimming stripped 7 bases from V and 2 bases from J, with 15 bases between. This CDR3 is 14 amino acids long. Germline-derived CDR1 and CDR2 are SGHRS and YFSETQ. This CDR3 is CASRPGHQQETQYF. In nucleotides, the CDR3 is TGCGCCAGCCGACCTGGACATCAGCAAGAGACCCAGTACTTC.

The CDR3 bases are TGTGCCAGCCAGACTTTTGGTAACACCGGGGAGCTGTTTTTT. It codes for CASQTFGNTGELFF. The chain is built from TRBV9 and TRBJ2-2, with D unclear. This CDR3 contains 14 residues. With 7 bases removed from V and 2 bases from J, the gap between germline ends came to 12 bases. Germline V gene sequence: CDR1 SGDLS, CDR2 YYNGEE.

This clone occurred once. V usage is TRBV19 and J usage is TRBJ2-5, with TRBD1 as a possible D gene (8 bases). The V end lost 6 bases, the J end lost 4 bases, and 12 bases lay between the germline ends. Per germline, CDR1 LNHDA and CDR2 SQIVND (reference sequence). The CDR3 is made up of 13 amino acids. CDR3 bases: TGTGCCAGTAGATACAGGGGGGGAGAGACCCAGTACTTC. This gives the protein CASRYRGGETQYF. Looking up the rest from reference TRBV19 and TRBJ2-5 gives the full variable domain: DGGITQSPKYLFRKEGQNVTLSCEQNLNHDAMYWYRQDPGQGLRLIYYSQIVNDFQKGDIAEGYSVSREKKESFPLTVTSAQKNPTAFYLCASRYRGGETQYFGPGTRLLVL.

This clone has only one observation. This chain links TRBV28 with TRBJ1-2, with 8 bases identical to TRBD1. This CDR3 comprises 13 residues. The V and J ends lost 6 bases and 4 bases, in that order; junction bases with no gene match: 4. CDR1 and CDR2 from the germline V gene are MDHEN and SYDVKM. The CDR3 loop is CASSPGGLYGYTF. Here the CDR3 DNA reads TGTGCCAGCAGCCCAGGGGGCCTCTATGGCTACACCTTC.